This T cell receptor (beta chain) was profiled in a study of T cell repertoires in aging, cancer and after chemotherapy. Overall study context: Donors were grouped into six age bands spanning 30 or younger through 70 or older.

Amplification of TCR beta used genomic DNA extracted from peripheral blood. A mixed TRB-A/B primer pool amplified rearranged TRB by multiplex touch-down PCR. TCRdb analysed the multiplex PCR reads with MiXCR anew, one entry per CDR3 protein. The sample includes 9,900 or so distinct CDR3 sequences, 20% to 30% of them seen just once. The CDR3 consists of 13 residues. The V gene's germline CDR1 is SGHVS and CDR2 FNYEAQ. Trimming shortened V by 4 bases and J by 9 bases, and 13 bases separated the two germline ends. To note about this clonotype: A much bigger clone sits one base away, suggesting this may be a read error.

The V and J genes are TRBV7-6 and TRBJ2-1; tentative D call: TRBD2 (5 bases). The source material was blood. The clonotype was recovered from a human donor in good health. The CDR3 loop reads CASSSSHPGEQFF. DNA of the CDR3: TGTGCCAGCAGCTCTAGCCACCCCGGTGAGCAGTTCTTC. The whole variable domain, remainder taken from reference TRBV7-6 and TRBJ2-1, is GAGVSQSPRYKVTKRGQDVALRCDPISGHVSLYWYRQALGQGPEFLTYFNYEAQQDKSGLPNDRFSAERPEGSISTLTIQRTEQRDSAMYRCASSSSHPGEQFFGPGTRLTVL.